One and the same sample provided the 24 T cell receptor beta chains below, sequenced in a study of CD8 T cell repertoires and HIV-1 epitope variants. TCRdb's copy holds only in-frame clones and misses some; the assay was immunoSEQ multiplex PCR. Here the sample spans around 4,200 clones, 60% to 75% being singletons. These receptors lack a known antigen. Specimen: cultured CD8+ T cells derived from PBMCs. Receptors originate from a male donor with HIV.

By share, this clone ranks as medium-sized. Its ends do not fully match the called genes, so a read error is possible. This sequence joins TRBV5-6 and TRBJ2-7; 8 bases fit TRBD2. Germline values: CDR1 SGHDT, CDR2 YYEEEE. This CDR3 is 14 amino acids long. The CDR3 is CASSAGLGSSEQYF. The CDR3 region has the DNA TGTGCCAGCAGCGCGGGACTAGGTTCCTCCGAGCAGTACTTC.

The chain employs TRBV15 and TRBJ1-2; tentatively, D is TRBD1 (6 bases). Germline CDR1 is LNHNV and CDR2 is YYDKDF (reference sequence). Trimming took off 5 bases at V and 8 bases at J, with 12 bases between the two ends. This CDR3 contains 12 residues. The chain's CDR3 is CATSPGGRGYTF. CDR3 DNA: TGTGCCACCAGCCCGGGGGGCCGCGGCTACACCTTC.

This sequence joins TRBV6-1 and TRBJ2-2, with D maybe TRBD2 (6 bases). Germline V gives CDR1 MNHNS, CDR2 SASEGT. The V and J ends lost 6 bases and 2 bases respectively, with 13 bases between them. The CDR3 length is 15 residues. CDR3 sequence (DNA): TGTGCCAGCAGCTCCGGGACTCTTAACACCGGGGAGCTGTTTTTT. Residues: CASSSGTLNTGELFF.

Only a few counts were recorded for this clone. V is TRBV27 and J is TRBJ2-7; tentative D call: TRBD1 (5 bases). V lost 8 bases to trimming and J lost 1 base, with 12 bases between them. Looked up from germline, CDR1 is MNHEY and CDR2 is SMNVEV (reference sequence). The CDR3 has 13 amino acids. CDR3 coding DNA: TGTGCCAGCGGGTTACAGGAATCCTACGAGCAGTACTTC. The encoded protein is CASGLQESYEQYF.

This clone has a handful of counts. This chain uses TRBV18 with TRBJ1-2, with D tentatively TRBD1 (6 bases). The germline V gene has CDR1 KGHSH and CDR2 LQKENI. The V end lost 2 bases, the J end lost 4 bases, and 14 bases lay between the germline ends. The CDR3 extends over 15 amino acids. The CDR3 DNA reads as TGTGCCAGCTCACCAAATTCAGGGGAGGGCTATGGCTACACCTTC. Protein: CASSPNSGEGYGYTF.

This chain uses TRBV10-3 with TRBJ1-1, with D maybe TRBD1 (5 bases). CDR3 length: 15 amino acids. With 2 bases removed from V and 2 bases from J, the gap between germline ends came to 12 bases. Germline V gene lookup returns CDR1 ENHRY and CDR2 SYGVKD. The CDR3, as DNA: TGTGCCATCAGTGAGCCTACGACAGCCAACACTGAAGCTTTCTTT. Translation: CAISEPTTANTEAFF.

The rearrangement uses TRBV6-4 and TRBJ2-3; 9 nucleotides agree with TRBD1. From germline, CDR1 is MRHNA and CDR2 SNTAGT. The CDR3 is made up of 14 amino acids. V gave up 8 bases and J gave up 2 bases; unmatched junction bases: 5. CDR3 coding DNA: TGTGCCAGCTCGCGGGACAGGGTCACAGATACGCAGTATTTT. Protein product: CASSRDRVTDTQYF.

The genes are TRBV28 and TRBJ2-7; D is unresolved. Trimming cost V 3 bases and J 4 bases, with 4 bases left between them. Germline CDR1 MDHEN, CDR2 SYDVKM. CDR3 length equals 11 residues. The CDR3: CASSFKYEQYF. The DNA for the CDR3 is TGTGCCAGCAGTTTTAAATACGAGCAGTACTTC.

This clone was counted a few times. The chain links TRBV19 to TRBJ2-2, with D possibly TRBD1 on 5 matching bases. This CDR3 is built from 12 residues. The germline V gene has CDR1 LNHDA and CDR2 SQIVND (reference sequence). Trimming removed 8 bases from V and 6 bases from J, with 10 bases in between. The CDR3 DNA follows: TGTGCCAGTGGGTGGGGCCCCGGGGAGCTGTTTTTT. As protein: CASGWGPGELFF.

The CDR3 DNA sequence: TGTGCCAGCGAGAGGACAGGGCAAGGGCATGGCTACACCTTC. Protein sequence: CASERTGQGHGYTF. The rearrangement joins TRBV5-4 to TRBJ1-2; 8 bases are a match to TRBD1. V was pared by 7 bases and J by 6 bases, with 11 bases of the junction left unmatched. CDR1 and CDR2 (germline): SGHNT, YYREEE (reference sequence). The CDR3 is made up of 14 amino acids.

This sequence joins TRBV27 and TRBJ1-2; the D gene is possibly TRBD1 (6 bases). The CDR3 contains 15 residues. Trimming removed 1 base from V and 5 bases from J, with 14 bases in between. The germline V gene encodes CDR1 MNHEY and CDR2 SMNVEV (reference sequence). The CDR3 DNA follows: TGTGCCAGCAGTTTATATGGGGGGCTGGGGTATGGCTACACCTTC. This sequence encodes CASSLYGGLGYGYTF.

Here the CDR3 DNA reads TGCGCCAGCAGTGAGTCGGGCACGTTTAATGAAAAACTGTTTTTT. Amino acid sequence: CASSESGTFNEKLFF. The chain has TRBV10-1 and TRBJ1-4; no clear D gene. The CDR3 has 15 amino acids. Germline V gene data show CDR1 as WNHNN and CDR2 as SYGVQD (reference sequence). Deletions cut 0 bases from V and 4 bases from J, with 9 bases between.

J is TRBJ1-2 and V is TRBV9; D is ambiguous. Germline V CDR1 and CDR2: SGDLS, YYNGEE. CDR3 length: 19 residues. The V and J ends lost 0 bases and 3 bases respectively, with 24 bases between them. Here the CDR3 reads CASSVGTTWTEPLHYGYTF. CDR3 DNA sequence: TGTGCCAGCAGCGTAGGGACGACTTGGACGGAACCCCTGCACTATGGCTACACCTTC.

The J gene is TRBJ2-2, the V gene TRBV21-1. TRBV21-1 is reported as a pseudogene. This CDR3 contains 13 residues. The CDR3 DNA sequence: TGTGCCAGCGGGAGTGGGGGGCACGGGGAGCTGTTTTTT. As protein: CASGSGGHGELFF.

This clone was recorded once. This rearrangement joins TRBV11-2 to TRBJ1-1; D is ambiguous. The CDR3 spans 13 residues. Trimming stripped 5 bases from V and 3 bases from J, with 10 bases between. Germline CDR1 SGHAT, CDR2 FQNNGV. As DNA, the CDR3 is TGTGCCAGCAGCCGACTCACCGACACTGAAGCTTTCTTT. It specifies CASSRLTDTEAFF.

This chain connects TRBV19 to TRBJ2-1; 10 bases match TRBD2. CDR1 is LNHDA and CDR2 is SQIVND in the germline V gene (reference sequence). V lost 2 bases and J lost 3; bases outside the gene matches: 1. This CDR3 contains 15 residues. CDR3 amino acids: CASSILAGDYNEQFF. The CDR3 DNA reads as TGTGCCAGTAGTATACTAGCGGGAGACTACAATGAGCAGTTCTTC.

The CDR3 here is CASSRQQGNGSPLHF. The DNA of the CDR3 is TGTGCCAGCAGCCGTCAACAGGGGAACGGTTCACCCCTCCACTTT. V is TRBV28 and J is TRBJ1-6; 7 bases are a match to TRBD1. The CDR3 is 15 amino acids. Germline CDR1 is MDHEN and CDR2 is SYDVKM. V lost 6 bases, J lost 9 bases, and 11 bases stayed unmatched.

The V gene is TRBV7-2, the J gene TRBJ2-7; D is perhaps TRBD1 (6 bases). Germline assignment: CDR1 SGHTA and CDR2 FQGNSA. V lost 1 base to trimming and J lost 1 base, with 11 bases between them. The CDR3 sequence is 15 residues long. The DNA of the CDR3 is TGTGCCAGCAGCTTAGAGGGGGACCCTTCCTACGAGCAGTACTTC. This codes for CASSLEGDPSYEQYF.

CDR3 residues: CASSLWTSGISYNEQFF. DNA for the CDR3: TGTGCCAGCAGTTTATGGACTAGCGGGATTTCCTACAATGAGCAGTTCTTC. The chain couples TRBV27 to TRBJ2-1; 12 bases are shared with TRBD2. Germline trimming cut 1 base from V and 1 base from J; bases unmatched to any gene: 2. The CDR3 is made up of 17 amino acids. Germline V lookup: CDR1 MNHEY, CDR2 SMNVEV (reference sequence).

The J gene is TRBJ2-7, the V gene TRBV6-6, with 8 positions matching TRBD1. The germline V gene has CDR1 MNHNY and CDR2 SVGAGI (reference sequence). Trimming at V came to 6 bases and at J to 5 bases, leaving 3 bases not matched to a gene. This CDR3 is 12 amino acids long. This chain's CDR3 is CASRPDRDEQYF. In DNA form, the CDR3 reads TGTGCCAGCAGACCGGACAGGGACGAGCAGTACTTC.

The V gene is TRBV11-1, the J gene TRBJ1-2; 10 bases agree with TRBD1. The germline V gene has CDR1 SGHAT and CDR2 FQDESV (reference sequence). There are 14 residues in the CDR3. The V gene end was trimmed by 5 bases and the J gene end by 6 bases; junction bases not matched to a gene: 6. This CDR3 reads CASSPMDRGNGYTF. CDR3 sequence (DNA): TGTGCCAGCAGCCCGATGGACAGGGGGAATGGCTACACCTTC.

Relative to its sample, this clone is large. The CDR3: CATSRDRRETQYF. CDR3 nucleotide sequence: TGTGCCACCAGCAGAGATCGGAGAGAGACCCAGTACTTC. The chain carries TRBV15 and TRBJ2-5, with D unclear. V shed 0 bases and J shed 4 bases, with 6 bases lying between them. There are 13 residues in the CDR3. CDR1 is LNHNV, CDR2 YYDKDF, per germline (reference sequence).

This clone was seen only once. V usage is TRBV6-5 and J usage is TRBJ2-7; D not certain. The germline V gene has CDR1 MNHEY and CDR2 SVGAGI. CDR3 size: 15 residues. V was clipped by 2 bases and J by 3 bases, with 14 bases between them. The CDR3 protein is CASSYRLLVGYEQYF. CDR3 in DNA: TGTGCCAGCAGTTACCGACTGCTAGTAGGCTACGAGCAGTACTTC.

There are a few counts of this clone. The V call is TRBV19, the J call TRBJ2-7; a weak D match, TRBD2 (5 bases). The V gene's germline CDR1 is LNHDA and CDR2 SQIVND (reference sequence). The V end was cut by 0 bases, the J end by 1 base, with 10 bases between. This CDR3 comprises 15 residues. The DNA for the CDR3 is TGTGCCAGTAGTATAGACTTAACGGGGTCCTACGAGCAGTACTTC. Amino acid sequence: CASSIDLTGSYEQYF.